The 3 T cell receptor beta chains below come from one sample, sequenced in a study of identical twins. TCRdb reanalysed the 5' RACE reads using MiXCR and keeps one entry per CDR3 protein. Here the sample spans around 1.7 million distinct CDR3 sequences, about 32% being singletons. Sample: cord blood. Receptors were obtained from a newborn girl in good health.

The gene calls are TRBV6-1 and TRBJ2-1; 7 bases are shared with TRBD1. The trim removed 4 bases at V and 4 bases at J, leaving 7 bases unmatched. This CDR3 is built from 15 residues. Germline loops: CDR1 MNHNS, CDR2 SASEGT. In DNA form, the CDR3 reads TGTGCCAGCAGTGCCCACAGGGGTCCATACAATGAGCAGTTCTTC. Encoded protein: CASSAHRGPYNEQFF.

The V gene is TRBV27, the J gene TRBJ2-2; a possible D gene is TRBD1 (5 bases). This CDR3 region has 14 residues. V was cut by 6 bases and J by 4 bases, with 12 bases left in between. Germline assignment: CDR1 MNHEY and CDR2 SMNVEV (reference sequence). CDR3 loop: CASRPQGFTGELFF. The CDR3 nucleotides read TGTGCCAGCAGACCCCAGGGTTTCACCGGGGAGCTGTTTTTT.

In this sample, this clonotype turned up a few times. This chain joins TRBV12-3 or TRBV12-4 and TRBJ2-3; 11 positions agree with TRBD2. V was clipped by 5 bases and J by 3 bases; unmatched bases: 7. The CDR3 covers 16 residues. CDR3 coding DNA: TGTGCCAGCAGTGCCATGCTAGCGGGGGGTACAGATACGCAGTATTTT. It translates to CASSAMLAGGTDTQYF.